This is a list of T cell receptor beta chains from one sample in a study of cytomegalovirus exposure and HLA in healthy donors. Produced via immunoSEQ multiplex PCR; TCRdb's table is partial and in-frame only. The data contain 100,000 to 150,000 clones, around three quarters of them seen just once; the ten biggest clones take up about 3.4%. The sequenced material came from PBMCs. These receptors originate from a man aged 25-45 years in good health and CMV-seronegative. Both conserved end residues are part of each CDR3. Fields, in order: J gene, D gene, V gene, clone size, CDR3 protein, CDR3 DNA. A D gene is named only where the DNA matches it firmly. Rows may omit the clone size; those that give it use once, few, many or a size class.

J: TRBJ1-2
D: .
V: TRBV6-6
size: .
CDR3: CASIYSGGARSGGYTF
DNA: TGTGCCAGCATTTACTCGGGCGGAGCCCGAAGCGGGGGCTACACCTTC

J: TRBJ2-5
D: TRBD1
V: TRBV5-4
size: .
CDR3: CASSTRTGQETQYF
DNA: TGTGCCAGCAGCACGAGGACAGGGCAAGAGACCCAGTACTTC

J: TRBJ2-1
D: .
V: TRBV7-8
size: .
CDR3: CASSTNYNEQFF
DNA: TGTGCCAGCAGCACAAACTACAATGAGCAGTTCTTC

J: TRBJ1-1
D: .
V: TRBV9
size: .
CDR3: CASSVGPGLMNTEAFF
DNA: TGTGCCAGCAGCGTAGGCCCAGGGCTCATGAACACTGAAGCTTTCTTT

J: TRBJ2-7
D: TRBD2
V: TRBV2
size: few
CDR3: CASIEPTGLAGYSPIGQYF
DNA: TGTGCCAGCATCGAACCCACAGGACTAGCGGGGTATTCTCCTATAGGGCAGTACTTC

J: TRBJ1-5
D: .
V: TRBV5-1
size: .
CDR3: CASSEAGNQPQHF
DNA: TGCGCCAGCAGCGAGGCAGGGAATCAGCCCCAGCATTTT

J: TRBJ1-2
D: .
V: TRBV9
size: .
CDR3: CASNPRGADGYTF
DNA: TGTGCCAGCAACCCCCGGGGGGCTGATGGCTACACCTTC

J: TRBJ1-5
D: .
V: TRBV19
size: once
CDR3: CASSILLNSNQPQHF
DNA: TGTGCCAGTAGTATATTACTGAATAGCAATCAGCCCCAGCATTTT

J: TRBJ1-2
D: TRBD1
V: TRBV4-3
size: .
CDR3: CASSQPDRAHGYTF
DNA: TGCGCCAGCAGCCAACCCGACAGGGCGCATGGCTACACCTTC

J: TRBJ2-2
D: TRBD1
V: TRBV10-3
size: .
CDR3: CATRGTGVEVGELFF
DNA: TGTGCCACCCGCGGGACAGGGGTTGAGGTCGGGGAGCTGTTTTTT

J: TRBJ2-7
D: .
V: TRBV10-1
size: .
CDR3: CASSESPVSSYEQYF
DNA: TGCGCCAGCAGTGAGTCGCCTGTTAGCTCCTACGAGCAGTACTTC

J: TRBJ2-1
D: .
V: TRBV4-3
size: .
CDR3: CASSRIGGFPYNEQFF
DNA: TGCGCCAGCAGCCGTATAGGAGGATTCCCCTACAATGAGCAGTTCTTC

J: TRBJ2-1
D: .
V: TRBV6-5
size: .
CDR3: CASSRGNEQFF
DNA: TGTGCCAGCAGTCGAGGGAATGAGCAGTTCTTC

J: TRBJ1-2
D: .
V: TRBV29-1
size: .
CDR3: CSVVPGERVYTF
DNA: TGCAGCGTTGTTCCAGGGGAGAGAGTCTACACCTTC

J: TRBJ1-4
D: TRBD1
V: TRBV5-1
size: once
CDR3: CASSSGQPNEKLFF
DNA: TGCGCCAGCAGCTCGGGACAGCCGAATGAAAAACTGTTTTTT

J: TRBJ2-2
D: .
V: TRBV11-2
size: .
CDR3: CASSTLEAGGELFF
DNA: TGTGCCAGCAGCACTCTAGAGGCGGGAGGGGAGCTGTTTTTT

J: TRBJ1-1
D: .
V: TRBV19
size: .
CDR3: CASSVRPDSEAFF
DNA: TGTGCCAGTAGTGTAAGGCCCGACAGCGAAGCTTTCTTT

J: TRBJ2-7
D: .
V: TRBV11-2
size: .
CDR3: CASSLLALPYEQYF
DNA: TGTGCCAGCAGCTTACTAGCCCTTCCCTACGAGCAGTACTTC

J: TRBJ2-6
D: .
V: TRBV27
size: .
CDR3: CASGAQGLQGLSGANVLTF
DNA: TGTGCCAGCGGAGCGCAAGGGTTACAGGGCCTCTCTGGGGCCAACGTCCTGACTTTC

J: TRBJ1-4
D: TRBD1
V: TRBV7-2
size: once
CDR3: CASSRGTGGQKLFF
DNA: TGTGCCAGCAGCCGCGGGACAGGGGGTCAAAAACTGTTTTTT

J: TRBJ1-6
D: .
V: TRBV5-1
size: .
CDR3: CASSPEPTGRRNSPLHF
DNA: TGCGCCAGCAGCCCGGAACCCACCGGGAGGAGGAATTCACCCCTCCACTTT

J: TRBJ2-1
D: TRBD1
V: TRBV10-1
size: few
CDR3: CASSEAPGQGDNEQFF
DNA: TGCGCCAGCAGTGAAGCTCCGGGACAGGGGGACAATGAGCAGTTCTTC

J: TRBJ2-7
D: TRBD1
V: TRBV4-2
size: .
CDR3: CASSQVRQGTEQYF
DNA: TGTGCCAGCAGCCAAGTAAGACAGGGGACCGAGCAGTACTTC

J: TRBJ1-2
D: TRBD1
V: TRBV6-1
size: .
CDR3: CGTGELFDYGYTF
DNA: TGCGGGACAGGGGAGCTATTTGACTATGGCTACACCTTC

J: TRBJ1-5
D: .
V: TRBV5-4
size: .
CDR3: CASSPDRSGQPQHF
DNA: TGTGCCAGCAGCCCAGACAGGTCGGGTCAGCCCCAGCATTTT

J: TRBJ1-1
D: TRBD1
V: TRBV9
size: few
CDR3: CASSPTGGMNTEAFF
DNA: TGTGCCAGCAGCCCGACAGGGGGCATGAACACTGAAGCTTTCTTT

J: TRBJ1-1
D: .
V: TRBV19
size: .
CDR3: CASRSHDRGNTEAFF
DNA: TGTGCCAGTAGGTCTCATGACCGGGGGAACACTGAAGCTTTCTTT

J: TRBJ2-3
D: .
V: TRBV2
size: .
CDR3: CASRVDITSTDTQYF
DNA: TGTGCCAGCAGGGTGGACATAACTAGCACAGATACGCAGTATTTT